What follows is one TCR beta chain and its context. The antigen remains unidentified. TCR beta cDNA libraries included unique molecular identifiers. One entry per CDR3 protein, called by TCRdb with MiXCR from the PCR reads. The repertoire holds approximately 440,000 distinct CDR3 sequences, with approximately 46% as singletons. The sample originates from a study of post-analysis software for immune sequencing data. General study results and limits: Controls had lower frequencies than patients of five TRBV segments, which included TRBV5-6, TRBV5-1 and TRBV20-1. Multiple sclerosis patients had significantly lower normalized Chao1 diversity than controls. Same-batch preparations were strongly co-clustered by F measure.

The CDR3 extends over 17 amino acids. In germline, CDR1 is DFQATT, CDR2 SNEGSKA (reference sequence). The J gene is TRBJ2-4, the V gene TRBV20-1; 14 nucleotides line up with TRBD2. The DNA end lines up better with TRBJ2-7; the J call may be wrong. This TCR derives from a girl between 10 and 17 years old with multiple sclerosis. Sequencing was carried out using blood. The CDR3 here is CSARSGTSGRFSYEQYF. CDR3 DNA sequence: TGCAGTGCTAGATCCGGGACTAGCGGGAGATTCTCCTACGAGCAGTACTTC.